This entry features one TCR beta chain sequence. The data were taken from a study of control samples from healthy donors and cancer patients. Libraries were prepared by immunoSEQ multiplex PCR; TCRdb keeps only in-frame clonotypes and omits some of them. The sample has some 100,000 clones, approximately 90% seen once; the top ten hold approximately 16%. This CDR3 is 15 amino acids long. CDR1 and CDR2 from the germline V gene are GTSNPN and SVGIG (reference sequence). The V gene lost 3 bases and the J gene lost 7 bases, with 19 bases spanning the gap. The chain has TRBV30 and TRBJ1-5; no definite D call. The TCR sequence derives from a woman in her forties or fifties in good health. Sequencing was done on a sample of blood. CDR3 nucleotide sequence: TGTGCCTGGAGCATCGGATTTGTCGGGAAGCAGCCCCAGCATTTT. This encodes CAWSIGFVGKQPQHF.